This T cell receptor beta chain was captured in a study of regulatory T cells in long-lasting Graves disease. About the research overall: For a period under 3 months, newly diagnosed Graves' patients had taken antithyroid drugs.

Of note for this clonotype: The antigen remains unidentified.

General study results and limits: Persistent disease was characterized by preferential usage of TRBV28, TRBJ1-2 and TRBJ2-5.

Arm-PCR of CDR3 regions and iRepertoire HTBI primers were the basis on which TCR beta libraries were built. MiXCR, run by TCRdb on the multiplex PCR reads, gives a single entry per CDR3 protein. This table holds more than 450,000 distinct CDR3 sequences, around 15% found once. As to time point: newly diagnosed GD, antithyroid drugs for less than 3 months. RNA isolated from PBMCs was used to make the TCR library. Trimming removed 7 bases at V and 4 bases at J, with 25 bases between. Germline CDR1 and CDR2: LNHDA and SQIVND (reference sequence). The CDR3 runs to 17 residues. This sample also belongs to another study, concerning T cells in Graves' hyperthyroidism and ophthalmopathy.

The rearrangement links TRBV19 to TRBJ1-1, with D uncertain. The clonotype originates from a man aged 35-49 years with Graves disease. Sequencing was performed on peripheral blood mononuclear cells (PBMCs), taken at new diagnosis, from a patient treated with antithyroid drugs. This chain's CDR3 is CASIPFPEQSRGTEAFF. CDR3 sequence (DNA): TGTGCCAGTATCCCCTTTCCGGAACAATCCCGGGGCACTGAAGCTTTCTTT.